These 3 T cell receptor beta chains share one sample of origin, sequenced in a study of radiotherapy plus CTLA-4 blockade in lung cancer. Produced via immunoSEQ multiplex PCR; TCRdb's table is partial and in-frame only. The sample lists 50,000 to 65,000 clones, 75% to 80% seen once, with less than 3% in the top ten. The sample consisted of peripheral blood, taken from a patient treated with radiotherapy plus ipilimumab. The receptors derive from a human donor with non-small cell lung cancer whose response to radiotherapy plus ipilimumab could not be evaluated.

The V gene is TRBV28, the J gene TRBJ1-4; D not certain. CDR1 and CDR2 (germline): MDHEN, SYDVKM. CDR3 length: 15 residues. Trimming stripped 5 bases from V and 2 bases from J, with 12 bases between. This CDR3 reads CASSPTGVTNEKLFF. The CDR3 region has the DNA TGTGCCAGCAGTCCCACCGGGGTCACTAATGAAAAACTGTTTTTT.

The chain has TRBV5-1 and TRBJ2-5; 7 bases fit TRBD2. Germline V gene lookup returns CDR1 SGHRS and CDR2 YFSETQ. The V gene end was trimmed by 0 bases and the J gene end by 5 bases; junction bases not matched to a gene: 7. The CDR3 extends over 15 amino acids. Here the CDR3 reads CASSLAGGLGETQYF. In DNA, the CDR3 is TGCGCCAGCAGCTTGGCCGGGGGGTTGGGTGAGACCCAGTACTTC.

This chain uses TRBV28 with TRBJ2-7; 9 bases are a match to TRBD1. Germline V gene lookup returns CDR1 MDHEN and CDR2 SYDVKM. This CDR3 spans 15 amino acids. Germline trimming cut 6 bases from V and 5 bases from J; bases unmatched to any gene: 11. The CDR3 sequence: CASSITGTGINEQYF. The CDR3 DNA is TGTGCCAGCAGCATAACCGGGACAGGGATTAACGAGCAGTACTTC.